Below are 16 T cell receptor beta chains sequenced from a single sample in a study of early T cells in non-severe SARS-CoV-2 infection. In TCRdb, the 5' RACE reads were re-called with MiXCR into one record per CDR3 protein. The sample carries about 64,000 distinct CDR3 sequences, 10% to 12% recorded once. The input for sequencing was whole blood, taken at baseline. Receptors originate from an adult who was a healthcare worker with PCR-confirmed SARS-CoV-2 infection or an uninfected control (not recorded which).

This clonotype was picked up a small number of times. The chain employs TRBV2 and TRBJ2-1; 7 bases line up with TRBD2. The CDR3 extends over 12 amino acids. V trimming: 7 bases; J trimming: 10 bases; junction bases outside the gene matches: 7. In germline, CDR1 is SNHLY, CDR2 FYNNEI. In DNA form, the CDR3 reads TGTGCCAGCATCGGGGGAGGGGTAGAGCAGTTCTTC. It codes for CASIGGGVEQFF.

This clonotype has a handful of counts. The junction departs from germline at one end; a sequencing error may be responsible. This chain links TRBV7-2 with TRBJ2-1; the match to TRBD2 covers 11 bases. CDR3 length: 15 amino acids. CDR1 is SGHTA and CDR2 is FQGNSA in the germline V gene. The CDR3 is CASSPGLAGTIQRLF. The CDR3 DNA sequence: TGTGCCAGCAGCCCCGGACTAGCGGGTACCATCCAACGGCTCTTC.

In this sample, this clonotype turned up a few times. This chain links TRBV5-1 with TRBJ1-2; D is ambiguous. The CDR3 covers 14 residues. Trimming took 1 base from V and 6 from J, leaving 13 bases between them. CDR1 and CDR2 from the germline V gene are SGHRS and YFSETQ. This CDR3 is CASSLSPKGDGYTF. The CDR3, as DNA: TGCGCCAGCAGCTTGTCCCCGAAAGGAGATGGCTACACCTTC.

V and J are TRBV20-1 and TRBJ2-3, with a possible D match to TRBD1 (6 bases). Germline lookup yields CDR1 DFQATT and CDR2 SNEGSKA (reference sequence). Trimming removed 0 bases at V and 11 bases at J, with 18 bases between. The CDR3 extends over 14 amino acids. The CDR3 region has the DNA TGCAGTGCTAGAGATTTTATCGAGGGGGATTTGCAGTATTTT. This encodes CSARDFIEGDLQYF.

This clonotype was recorded a few times. The chain has TRBV18 and TRBJ2-1; D gene uncertain. Trimming stripped 4 bases from V and 2 bases from J, with 9 bases between. Germline-derived CDR1 and CDR2 are KGHSH and LQKENI. The CDR3 has 14 amino acids. This CDR3 reads CASSRPIPYNEQFF. The CDR3 DNA follows: TGTGCCAGCTCACGTCCAATCCCCTACAATGAGCAGTTCTTC. The variable domain in full, with the rest retrieved from reference TRBV18 and TRBJ2-1, is NAGVMQNPRHLVRRRGQEARLRCSPMKGHSHVYWYRQLPEEGLKFMVYLQKENIIDESGMPKERFSAEFPKEGPSILRIQQVVRGDSAAYFCASSRPIPYNEQFFGPGTRLTVL.

The chain has TRBV6-1 and TRBJ2-3, with 11 bases matching TRBD2. The CDR3 runs 16 residues. Germline V gene lookup returns CDR1 MNHNS and CDR2 SASEGT. V shed 5 bases and J 6 bases; nucleotides not matched to a gene: 10. The DNA for the CDR3 is TGTGCCAGCAGTCAGGATAGCGGGGGGGCCATTGATACGCAGTATTTT. It encodes CASSQDSGGAIDTQYF.

This clonotype was counted a few times. The rearrangement links TRBV6-4 to TRBJ2-3; 8 bases are shared with TRBD1. The CDR3 has 16 amino acids. V trimming: 0 bases; J trimming: 4 bases; junction bases outside the gene matches: 6. CDR1 MRHNA and CDR2 SNTAGT come from the germline V gene. For the CDR3, the DNA is TGTGCCAGCAGTGACTCTTCTGGACAGGGATCAGATACGCAGTATTTT. Encoded protein: CASSDSSGQGSDTQYF.

In its sample, this clonotype was seen many times. The chain couples TRBV3-1 to TRBJ1-1; the D is unclear. In germline, CDR1 is LGHDT, CDR2 YNNKEL (reference sequence). The CDR3 consists of 16 residues. V lost 2 bases and J lost 4, with 17 bases in between. For the CDR3, the DNA is TGTGCCAGCAGCCAATGGCGGGCCTTAGGCGGCACTGAAGCTTTCTTT. As protein: CASSQWRALGGTEAFF.

This clonotype was seen only a few times. The V gene is TRBV11-2, the J gene TRBJ2-6; 7 nucleotides line up with TRBD2. V lost 5 bases and J lost 3; bases outside the gene matches: 1. CDR3 length: 14 amino acids. Germline lookup yields CDR1 SGHAT and CDR2 FQNNGV. CDR3 protein: CASSPGGGANVLTF. CDR3 in DNA: TGTGCCAGCAGCCCGGGGGGTGGGGCCAACGTCCTGACTTTC.

At least ten counts were recorded for this clonotype. This chain joins TRBV9 and TRBJ2-7; 9 bases line up with TRBD1. The J segment lost 4 bases and the V segment lost 3 bases, leaving 2 bases of the junction unmatched. The CDR3 contains 13 residues. Germline-derived CDR1 and CDR2 are SGDLS and YYNGEE. In nucleotides, the CDR3 is TGTGCCAGCAGCGCGGACAGGGGATACGAGCAGTACTTC. Amino acid sequence: CASSADRGYEQYF.

This clonotype appeared many times. V gene TRBV14 combines with J gene TRBJ1-2; TRBD1 matches at 8 bases. The CDR3 extends over 16 amino acids. Germline trimming cut 4 bases from V and 2 bases from J; bases unmatched to any gene: 9. CDR1 is SGHDN, CDR2 FVKESK, per germline. The CDR3 here is CASSPRGTGVNYGYTF. The CDR3 nucleotides are TGTGCCAGCAGCCCCCGGGGGACAGGCGTCAACTATGGCTACACCTTC.

This clonotype was detected many times. This chain connects TRBV11-2 to TRBJ2-7; TRBD2 agrees at 8 bases. Germline V CDR1 and CDR2: SGHAT, FQNNGV. V lost 7 bases and J lost 5; bases outside the gene matches: 4. The CDR3 totals 12 residues. The CDR3, as DNA: TGTGCCAGCAACCCGGGGGGGGACGAGCAGTACTTC. It encodes CASNPGGDEQYF.

This clonotype was found a few times. The rearrangement joins TRBV9 to TRBJ2-7; D may be TRBD1 or TRBD2 (6 bases each). The length of the CDR3 is 14 residues. Per the germline V gene, CDR1 is SGDLS and CDR2 is YYNGEE. Trimming removed 0 bases from V and 3 bases from J, with 10 bases in between. CDR3 amino acids: CASSVAGAFYEQYF. The CDR3 coding sequence is TGTGCCAGCAGCGTAGCGGGGGCGTTCTACGAGCAGTACTTC.

The chain combines TRBV20-1 with TRBJ2-5; 8 nucleotides align to TRBD1. V lost 2 bases and J lost 5; bases outside the gene matches: 7. CDR1 and CDR2 from the germline V gene are DFQATT and SNEGSKA (reference sequence). The length of the CDR3 is 14 residues. This chain's CDR3 is CSARLRGLGETQYF. The CDR3 coding sequence is TGCAGTGCTAGACTCAGGGGGCTGGGTGAGACCCAGTACTTC.

The chain couples TRBV7-9 to TRBJ2-7; unclear D gene. Trimming shortened V by 4 bases and J by 2 bases, and 9 bases separated the two germline ends. CDR3 length equals 13 residues. From germline, CDR1 is SEHNR and CDR2 FQNEAQ (reference sequence). The CDR3 sequence is CASSSWAAYEQYF. In DNA, the CDR3 is TGTGCCAGCAGCTCGTGGGCCGCCTACGAGCAGTACTTC.

This clonotype was detected many times. The CDR3 reads CSASRLAGGVADTQYF. DNA for the CDR3: TGCAGTGCTTCTCGACTAGCGGGGGGGGTAGCAGATACGCAGTATTTT. The chain is built from TRBV20-1 and TRBJ2-3, with 14 nucleotides matching TRBD2. Germline-derived CDR1 and CDR2 are DFQATT and SNEGSKA (reference sequence). J gave up 4 bases and V 5 bases, and 8 bases lay outside the gene matches. The CDR3 extends over 16 amino acids.